The sample holds a few counts of the clone carrying this TCR beta chain. Its antigen is not identified. The sample belongs to a study of beta chain features in type 1 diabetes. Study-wide points: Overrepresentation of cells with high TCR expression could result from cDNA sequencing. Although PCR might favor shorter templates, it would do so equally in patients and controls. For type 1 diabetes patients, VDJ junctions showed fewer insertions and more deletions.

CDR1 is MNHEY and CDR2 is SVGAGI in the germline V gene. The V end lost 2 bases, the J end lost 3 bases, and 10 bases lay between the germline ends. The CDR3 covers 14 residues. Reverse transcription of all isolated RNA meant that expressed TCRB transcripts were sequenced. The data were produced by immunoSEQ multiplex PCR, yet TCRdb's version contains in-frame clones alone and is incomplete. In the table there are a few hundred thousand clones, 9.6% of which are singletons. The chain is built from TRBV6-5 and TRBJ1-1, with D perhaps matching TRBD1 (6 bases). The specimen sequenced was naive CD4+ T cells from blood. This TCR derives from a woman under 30 in good health. CDR3 nucleotide sequence: TGTGCCAGCAGTTACAGGCAGGGGTACACTGAAGCTTTCTTT. Protein: CASSYRQGYTEAFF.